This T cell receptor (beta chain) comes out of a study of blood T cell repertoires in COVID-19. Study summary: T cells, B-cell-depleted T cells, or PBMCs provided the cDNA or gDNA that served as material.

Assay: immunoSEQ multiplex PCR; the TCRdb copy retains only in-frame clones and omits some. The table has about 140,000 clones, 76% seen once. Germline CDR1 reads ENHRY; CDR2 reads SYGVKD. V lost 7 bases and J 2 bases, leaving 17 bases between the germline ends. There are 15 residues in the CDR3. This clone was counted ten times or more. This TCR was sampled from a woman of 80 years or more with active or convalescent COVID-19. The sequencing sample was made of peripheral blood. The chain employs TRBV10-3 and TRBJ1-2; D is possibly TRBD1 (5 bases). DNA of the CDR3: TGTGCCATCACGACAGATACACGGACAAACTATGGCTACACCTTC. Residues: CAITTDTRTNYGYTF.